A selection of T cell receptor beta chains follows, all from one sample in a study of T cell repertoires and HLA-DP antigens. Data came from immunoSEQ multiplex PCR; TCRdb stores just in-frame clones and leaves some out. The repertoire includes 90,000 to 130,000 clones, more than 85% of them detected once, and 0.25% to 0.3% sits in the top ten. These TCRs are of unknown antigen specificity. Source material: CD4+ T cells from PBMCs. The source of these receptors is a woman between 18 and 30 years old in good health and CMV-seronegative. CDR3s include the opening cysteine and the closing phenylalanine or tryptophan. D genes are given only for firm matches. Size is omitted from some rows. Given values are once, few, many or a class for expanded clones.

j_gene | d_gene | abundance | v_gene | CDR3aa | CDR3nt
TRBJ1-2 | . | . | TRBV7-2 | CASSLGAGEDYGYTF | TGTGCCAGCAGCTTAGGAGCAGGGGAGGACTATGGCTACACCTTC
TRBJ1-1 | . | . | TRBV15 | CATSRDVGTEAFF | TGTGCCACCAGCAGAGATGTCGGCACTGAAGCTTTCTTT
TRBJ2-5 | TRBD2 | . | TRBV5-6 | CASSLGTREETQYF | TGTGCCAGCAGCCTCGGGACTAGGGAAGAGACCCAGTACTTC
TRBJ2-2 | . | . | TRBV5-1 | CASSLSGAAGELFF | TGCGCCAGCAGCTTGTCAGGCGCGGCCGGGGAGCTGTTTTTT
TRBJ1-2 | . | . | TRBV27 | CASSLEGYGYTF | TGTGCCAGCAGCCTCGAGGGGTATGGCTACACCTTC
TRBJ2-1 | . | . | TRBV7-9 | CASSPILGGENEQFF | TGTGCCAGCAGCCCCATCTTAGGGGGAGAGAATGAGCAGTTCTTC
TRBJ1-4 | . | . | TRBV10-3 | CAISEGHWEKLFF | TGTGCCATCAGTGAGGGACATTGGGAAAAACTGTTTTTT
TRBJ1-3 | TRBD1 | once | TRBV6-1 | CASSEIGRWTGFSGNTIYF | TGTGCCAGCAGTGAAATTGGGCGGTGGACAGGCTTCTCTGGAAACACCATATATTTT
TRBJ2-3 | . | . | TRBV11-3 | CASSAGKLDTQYF | TGTGCCAGCAGCGCAGGGAAATTAGATACGCAGTATTTT
TRBJ1-4 | TRBD1 | . | TRBV7-2 | CASRTGQSNEKLFF | TGTGCCAGCAGGACGGGACAGAGTAATGAAAAACTGTTTTTT
TRBJ2-2 | TRBD1 | . | TRBV7-9 | CASKLQGTGGELFF | TGTGCCAGCAAACTACAGGGGACGGGCGGGGAGCTGTTTTTT
TRBJ1-6 | . | . | TRBV7-2 | CASSLGVGNSPLHF | TGTGCCAGCAGCTTGGGGGTAGGAAATTCACCCCTCCACTTT
TRBJ2-1 | TRBD2 | . | TRBV7-6 | CASSPYRTSGGLNEQFF | TGTGCCAGCAGCCCGTATCGGACTAGCGGGGGGCTCAATGAGCAGTTCTTC
TRBJ1-1 | . | . | TRBV7-9 | CASSLARNTEAFF | TGTGCCAGCAGCTTAGCCAGGAACACTGAAGCTTTCTTT
TRBJ1-6 | . | . | TRBV2 | CASSESLLTGDRSPLHF | TGTGCCAGCAGTGAAAGCCTTCTGACGGGTGATAGATCACCCCTCCACTTT
TRBJ2-3 | . | . | TRBV9 | CASSVVPRNRDSDTQYF | TGTGCCAGCAGCGTGGTTCCCCGTAACAGGGATTCAGATACGCAGTATTTT
TRBJ1-4 | . | . | TRBV2 | CASRIGPARKLFF | TGTGCCAGCAGAATCGGGCCTGCTCGGAAACTGTTTTTT
TRBJ1-5 | . | . | TRBV10-3 | CATQGGGNQPQHF | TGCGCTACACAGGGTGGGGGCAATCAGCCCCAGCATTTT